The TCR beta chain under discussion was sequenced for a study of T cell responses to AZD1222 COVID-19 vaccine. About the research overall: Pooled together were second doses at about 4 or about 12 weeks. Overall study results and limits: Spike-spanning, vaccine-associated CD4 TCRs were dominant at 160-218 and 743-854. Of the AZD1222 recipients, only 5 or 6 were seropositive at baseline.

Profiling relied on immunoSEQ multiplex PCR, and the TCRdb table lists in-frame clones only, not all of them. The sample holds about 130,000 clones, about 89% seen once. In regard to this clone: Its antigen is as yet unknown.

The germline V gene encodes CDR1 MGHRA and CDR2 YSYEKL. V was trimmed by 0 bases and J by 5 bases, leaving 23 bases between them. The CDR3 is 20 residues long. The sample consisted of peripheral blood, taken on day 0 of AZD1222 vaccination. This clonotype was obtained from an adult in good health. This rearrangement joins TRBV4-1 to TRBJ1-6; TRBD1 might be the D (6 bases). Written as DNA, the CDR3 is TGCGCCAGCAGCCAAGATAGAGGGGGGGACGGAATTGTCAATAATTCACCCCTCCACTTT. It encodes CASSQDRGGDGIVNNSPLHF.